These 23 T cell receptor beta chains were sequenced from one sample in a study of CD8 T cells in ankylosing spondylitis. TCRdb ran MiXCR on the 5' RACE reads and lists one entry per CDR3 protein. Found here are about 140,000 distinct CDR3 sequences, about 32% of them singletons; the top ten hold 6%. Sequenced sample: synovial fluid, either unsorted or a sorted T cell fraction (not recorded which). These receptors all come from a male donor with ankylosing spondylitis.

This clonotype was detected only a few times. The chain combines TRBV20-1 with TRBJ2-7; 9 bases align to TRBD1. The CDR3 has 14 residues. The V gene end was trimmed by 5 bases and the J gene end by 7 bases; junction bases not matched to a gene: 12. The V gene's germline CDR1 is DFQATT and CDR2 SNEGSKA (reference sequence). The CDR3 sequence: CSAPSKQGAREQYF. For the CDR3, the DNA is TGCAGTGCTCCCTCTAAACAGGGGGCGCGGGAGCAGTACTTC.

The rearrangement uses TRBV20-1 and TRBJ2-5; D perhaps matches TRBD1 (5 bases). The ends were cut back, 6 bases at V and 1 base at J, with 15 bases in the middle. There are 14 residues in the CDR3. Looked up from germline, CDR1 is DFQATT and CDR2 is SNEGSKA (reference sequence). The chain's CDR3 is CSATRAALQETQYF. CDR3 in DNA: TGCAGTGCAACCAGGGCAGCTCTCCAAGAGACCCAGTACTTC.

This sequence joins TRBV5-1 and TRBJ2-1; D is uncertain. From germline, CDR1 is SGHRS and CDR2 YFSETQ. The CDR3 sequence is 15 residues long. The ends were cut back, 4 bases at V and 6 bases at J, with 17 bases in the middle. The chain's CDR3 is CASSLGPWGPNEQFF. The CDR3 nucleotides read TGCGCCAGCAGCCTCGGGCCCTGGGGTCCCAATGAGCAGTTCTTC.

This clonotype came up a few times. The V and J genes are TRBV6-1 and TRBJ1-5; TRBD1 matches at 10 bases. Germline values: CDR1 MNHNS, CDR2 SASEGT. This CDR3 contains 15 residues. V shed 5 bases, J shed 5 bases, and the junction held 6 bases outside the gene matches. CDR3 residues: CASSRTGGTDQPQHF. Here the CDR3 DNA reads TGTGCCAGCAGTCGGACAGGGGGGACTGATCAGCCCCAGCATTTT.

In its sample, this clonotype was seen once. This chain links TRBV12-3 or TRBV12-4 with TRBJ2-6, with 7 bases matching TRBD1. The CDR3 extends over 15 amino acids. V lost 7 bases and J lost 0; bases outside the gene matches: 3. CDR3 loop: CASTRGHSGANVLTF. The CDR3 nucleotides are TGTGCCAGCACTAGGGGGCACTCTGGGGCCAACGTCCTGACTTTC.

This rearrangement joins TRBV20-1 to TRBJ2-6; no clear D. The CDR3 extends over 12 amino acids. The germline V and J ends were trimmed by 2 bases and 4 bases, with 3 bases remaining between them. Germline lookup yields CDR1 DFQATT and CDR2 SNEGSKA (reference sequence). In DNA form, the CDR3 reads TGCAGTGCTAGACCCGGGGCCAACGTCCTGACTTTC. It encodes CSARPGANVLTF.

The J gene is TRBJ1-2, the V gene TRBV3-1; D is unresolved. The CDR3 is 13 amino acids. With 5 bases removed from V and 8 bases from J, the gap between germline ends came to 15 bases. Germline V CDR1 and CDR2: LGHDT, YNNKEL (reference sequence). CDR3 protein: CASSSGWPAGYTF. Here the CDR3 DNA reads TGTGCCAGCAGCTCCGGCTGGCCAGCAGGCTACACCTTC.

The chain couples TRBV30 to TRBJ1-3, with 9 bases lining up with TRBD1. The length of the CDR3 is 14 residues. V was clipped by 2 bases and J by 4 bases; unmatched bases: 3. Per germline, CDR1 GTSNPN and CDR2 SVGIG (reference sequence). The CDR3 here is CAWSLGQGGNTIYF. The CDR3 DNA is TGTGCCTGGAGTTTAGGACAGGGGGGAAACACCATATATTTT.

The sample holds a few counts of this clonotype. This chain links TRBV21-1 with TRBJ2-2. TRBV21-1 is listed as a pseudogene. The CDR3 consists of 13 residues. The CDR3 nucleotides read TGTGCCAGCAGCAAAGGGGACACCGGGGAGCTGTTTTTT. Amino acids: CASSKGDTGELFF.

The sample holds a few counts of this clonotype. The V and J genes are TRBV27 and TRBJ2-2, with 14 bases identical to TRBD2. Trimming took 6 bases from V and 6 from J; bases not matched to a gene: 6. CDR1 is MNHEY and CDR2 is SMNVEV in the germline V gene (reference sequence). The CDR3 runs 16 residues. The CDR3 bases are TGTGCCAGCAGACCGACTAGCGGGGGGGCCGCCGGGGAGCTGTTTTTT. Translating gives CASRPTSGGAAGELFF.

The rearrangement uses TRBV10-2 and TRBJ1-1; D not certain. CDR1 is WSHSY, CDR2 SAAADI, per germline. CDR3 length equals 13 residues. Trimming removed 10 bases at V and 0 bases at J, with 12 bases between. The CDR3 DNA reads TGCGCCACCAATCGGGCCCTGAACACTGAAGCTTTCTTT. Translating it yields CATNRALNTEAFF.

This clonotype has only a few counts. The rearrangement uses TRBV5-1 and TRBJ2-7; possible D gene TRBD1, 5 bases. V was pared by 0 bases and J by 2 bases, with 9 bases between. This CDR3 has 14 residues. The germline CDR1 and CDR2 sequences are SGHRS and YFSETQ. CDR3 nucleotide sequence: TGCGCCAGCAGCTTGGAACAGGCTACCTACGAGCAGTACTTC. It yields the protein CASSLEQATYEQYF.

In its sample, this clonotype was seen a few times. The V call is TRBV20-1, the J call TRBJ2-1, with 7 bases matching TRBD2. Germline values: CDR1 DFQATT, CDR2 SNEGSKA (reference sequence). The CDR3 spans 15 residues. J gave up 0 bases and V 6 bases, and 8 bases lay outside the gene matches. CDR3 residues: CSAPLRGFSYNEQFF. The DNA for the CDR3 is TGCAGTGCACCGCTGCGGGGGTTCTCCTACAATGAGCAGTTCTTC.

The CDR3 region has the DNA TGTGCCAGCAAAGCCAGGGCCTCCGTCGCCATATATTTT. This translates into CASKARASVAIYF. The chain links TRBV5-6 to TRBJ1-3, with D perhaps TRBD1 (5 bases). V was trimmed by 6 bases and J by 11 bases, leaving 18 bases between them. Germline-derived CDR1 and CDR2 are SGHDT and YYEEEE. The CDR3 has 13 amino acids. The whole variable domain, remainder taken from reference TRBV5-6 and TRBJ1-3, is DAGVTQSPTHLIKTRGQQVTLRCSPKSGHDTVSWYQQALGQGPQFIFQYYEEEERQRGNFPDRFSGHQFPNYSSELNVNALLLGDSALYLCASKARASVAIYFGEGSWLTVV.

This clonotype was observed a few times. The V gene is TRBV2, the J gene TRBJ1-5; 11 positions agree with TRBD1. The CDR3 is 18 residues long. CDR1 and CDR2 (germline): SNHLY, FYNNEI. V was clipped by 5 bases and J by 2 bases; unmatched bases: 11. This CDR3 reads CASSSGQGARGGNQPQHF. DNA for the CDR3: TGTGCCAGCAGTTCTGGACAGGGGGCCCGGGGGGGCAATCAGCCCCAGCATTTT.

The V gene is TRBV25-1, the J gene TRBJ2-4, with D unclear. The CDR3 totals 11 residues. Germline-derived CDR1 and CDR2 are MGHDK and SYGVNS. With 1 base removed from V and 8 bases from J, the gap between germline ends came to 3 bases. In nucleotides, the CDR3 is TGTGCCAGCAGTGAATCGTACATTCAGTACTTC. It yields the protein CASSESYIQYF.

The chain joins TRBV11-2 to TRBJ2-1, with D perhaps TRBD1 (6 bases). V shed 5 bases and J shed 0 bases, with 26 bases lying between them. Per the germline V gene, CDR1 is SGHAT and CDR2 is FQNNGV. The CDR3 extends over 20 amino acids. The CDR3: CASSPQSGQPRLSSYNEQFF. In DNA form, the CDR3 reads TGTGCCAGCAGCCCTCAGAGCGGACAGCCCCGCTTGAGCTCCTACAATGAGCAGTTCTTC.

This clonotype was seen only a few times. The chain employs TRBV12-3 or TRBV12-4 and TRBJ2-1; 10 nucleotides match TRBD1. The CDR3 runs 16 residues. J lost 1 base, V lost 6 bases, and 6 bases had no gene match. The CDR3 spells CASRTSDRGSYNEQFF. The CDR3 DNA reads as TGTGCCAGCAGGACCTCGGACAGGGGGTCCTACAATGAGCAGTTCTTC.

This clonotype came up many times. CDR3 residues: CSARGAGGPEETQYF. The CDR3 DNA is TGCAGTGCTAGGGGAGCGGGAGGGCCGGAAGAGACCCAGTACTTC. The V call is TRBV20-1, the J call TRBJ2-5, with 10 bases identical to TRBD2. The germline gives CDR1 DFQATT, CDR2 SNEGSKA (reference sequence). The CDR3 is 15 amino acids. V lost 3 bases, J lost 3 bases, and 7 bases stayed unmatched.

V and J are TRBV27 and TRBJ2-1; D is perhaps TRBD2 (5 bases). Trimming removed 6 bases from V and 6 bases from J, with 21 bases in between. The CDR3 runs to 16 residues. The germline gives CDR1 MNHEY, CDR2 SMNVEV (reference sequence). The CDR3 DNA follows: TGTGCCAGCAGCTCCGGGGTGGGCTTACCCTCCAATGAGCAGTTCTTC. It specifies CASSSGVGLPSNEQFF.

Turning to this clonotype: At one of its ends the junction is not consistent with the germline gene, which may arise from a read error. The DNA for the CDR3 is TGTGCCAGCAGTTTAGATGAGTCCTACAATTCACCCCTCCACTTT. Encoded protein: CASSLDESYNSPLHF. The V and J genes are TRBV12-3 or TRBV12-4 and TRBJ1-6; D is unclear. The CDR3 totals 15 residues.

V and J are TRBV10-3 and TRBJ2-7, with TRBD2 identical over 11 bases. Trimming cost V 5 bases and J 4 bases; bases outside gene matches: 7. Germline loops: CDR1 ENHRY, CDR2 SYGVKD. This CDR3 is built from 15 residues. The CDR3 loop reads CAISTLTSGRYEQYF. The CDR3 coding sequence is TGTGCCATCAGTACACTTACTAGCGGGAGATACGAGCAGTACTTC.

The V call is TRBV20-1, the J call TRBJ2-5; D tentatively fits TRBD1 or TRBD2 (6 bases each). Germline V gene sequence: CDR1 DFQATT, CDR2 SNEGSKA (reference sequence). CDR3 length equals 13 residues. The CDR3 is CSGGGLNQETQYF. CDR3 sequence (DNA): TGCAGCGGGGGCGGGCTTAACCAAGAGACCCAGTACTTC.